This T cell receptor (beta chain) was recovered during a study of identical twins. This clonotype was seen only a few times. Its antigen is unidentified. Study-wide results and caveats: Alpha sequences that were out-of-frame and twin-shared showed an excess of low generation probability. Clonotypes of the beta chain that were abundant in cord blood carried fewer insertions (memory repertoires showed none).

The CDR3 spans 11 residues. Germline V gene lookup returns CDR1 DFQATT and CDR2 SNEGSKA (reference sequence). Unique molecular identifiers were present on cDNA, and template switching added a universal primer site. TCRdb reprocessed the 5' RACE reads via MiXCR and lists one record per CDR3 protein. The repertoire holds fewer than 250,000 distinct CDR3 sequences, with about 7% as singletons. The donors were all healthy and Caucasian. The data were also submitted as part of a second study, on yellow fever vaccine responses in identical twins.

The clonotype comes from a woman younger than 30 in good health. Sequencing used memory (CD45RO+) T cells sorted from blood. This chain connects TRBV20-1 to TRBJ2-3; D is tentatively TRBD1 or TRBD2 (5 bases each). CDR3 sequence: CRMGTADTQYF. In DNA, the CDR3 is TGCAGGATGGGGACGGCAGATACGCAGTATTTT.